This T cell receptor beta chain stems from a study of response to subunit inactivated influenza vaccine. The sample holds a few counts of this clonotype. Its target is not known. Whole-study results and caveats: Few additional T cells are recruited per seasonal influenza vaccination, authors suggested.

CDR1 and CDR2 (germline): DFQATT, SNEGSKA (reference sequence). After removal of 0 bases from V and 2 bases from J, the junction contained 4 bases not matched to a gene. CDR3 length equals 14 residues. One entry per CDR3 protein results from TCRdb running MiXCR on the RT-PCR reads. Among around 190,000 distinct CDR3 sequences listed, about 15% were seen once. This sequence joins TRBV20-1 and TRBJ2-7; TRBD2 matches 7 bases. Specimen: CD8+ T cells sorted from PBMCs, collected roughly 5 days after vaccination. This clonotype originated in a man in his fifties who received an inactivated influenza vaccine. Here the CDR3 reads CSARDRDYTYEQYF. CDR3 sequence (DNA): TGCAGTGCTAGAGACCGGGACTATACCTACGAGCAGTACTTC.